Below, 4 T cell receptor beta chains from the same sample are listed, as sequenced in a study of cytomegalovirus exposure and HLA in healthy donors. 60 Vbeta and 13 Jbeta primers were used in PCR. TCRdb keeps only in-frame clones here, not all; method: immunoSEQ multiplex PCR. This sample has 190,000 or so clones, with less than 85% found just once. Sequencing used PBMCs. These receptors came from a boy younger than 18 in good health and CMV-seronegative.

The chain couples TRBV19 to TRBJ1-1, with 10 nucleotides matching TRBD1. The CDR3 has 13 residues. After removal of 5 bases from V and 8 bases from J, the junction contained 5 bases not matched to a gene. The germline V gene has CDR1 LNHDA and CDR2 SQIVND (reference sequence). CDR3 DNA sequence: TGTGCCAGTAGTGAGGGGACAGGGGCGGAAGCTTTCTTT. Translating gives CASSEGTGAEAFF. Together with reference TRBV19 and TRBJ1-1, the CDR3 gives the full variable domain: DGGITQSPKYLFRKEGQNVTLSCEQNLNHDAMYWYRQDPGQGLRLIYYSQIVNDFQKGDIAEGYSVSREKKESFPLTVTSAQKNPTAFYLCASSEGTGAEAFFGQGTRLTVV.

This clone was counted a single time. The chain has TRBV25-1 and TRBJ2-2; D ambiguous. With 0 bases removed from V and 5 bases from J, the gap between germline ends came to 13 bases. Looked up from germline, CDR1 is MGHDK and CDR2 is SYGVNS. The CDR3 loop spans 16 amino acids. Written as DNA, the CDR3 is TGTGCCAGCAGTGAATACGGGTCCCCTCGAACCGGGGAGCTGTTTTTT. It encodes CASSEYGSPRTGELFF.

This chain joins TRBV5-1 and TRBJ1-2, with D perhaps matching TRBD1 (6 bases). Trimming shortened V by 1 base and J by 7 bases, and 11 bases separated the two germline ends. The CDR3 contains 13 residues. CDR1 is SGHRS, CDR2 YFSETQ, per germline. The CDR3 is CASSLSGESGYTF. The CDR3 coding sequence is TGCGCCAGCAGCTTGTCAGGGGAGTCTGGCTACACCTTC.

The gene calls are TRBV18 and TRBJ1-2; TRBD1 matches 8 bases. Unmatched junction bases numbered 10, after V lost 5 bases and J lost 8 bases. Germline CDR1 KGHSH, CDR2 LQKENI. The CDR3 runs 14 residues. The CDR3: CASSTQDRAQGYTF. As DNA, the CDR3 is TGTGCCAGCTCAACGCAGGACAGGGCCCAGGGCTACACCTTC.